This is a list of T cell receptor beta chains from one sample in a study of blood T cell repertoires in COVID-19. Profiled with immunoSEQ multiplex PCR; TCRdb holds only in-frame clones, not every one. The data hold roughly 62,000 clones, with around 87% observed a single time. Specimen: peripheral blood. Every receptor here comes from a human donor with acute or convalescent COVID-19. The donor label of this sample is uncertain. Each CDR3 is given with its conserved first and last residue. The D gene is left open where the match is weak. Clone size appears in some rows only: once, few, many, or a class for an expanded clone.

V,D,size,J,DNA,CDR3
TRBV5-1,.,.,TRBJ2-7,TGCGCCAGCAGCCCGAGGGTTGGGGGCTCTACCTACGAGCAGTACTTC,CASSPRVGGSTYEQYF
TRBV6-2/TRBV6-3,TRBD2,.,TRBJ2-7,TGTGCCAGCAGTTGGACTAGCGGCTACGAGCAGTACTTC,CASSWTSGYEQYF
TRBV7-9,.,.,TRBJ1-2,TGTGCCAGCAGCTTAGTAGCCCCCGATGGCTACACCTTC,CASSLVAPDGYTF
TRBV28,TRBD1,few,TRBJ1-6,TGTGCCAGCAGTTTACTCACAACAGGGGCCAGCTCCTATAATTCACCCCTCCACTTT,CASSLLTTGASSYNSPLHF
TRBV9,.,.,TRBJ2-1,TGTGCCAGCAGCGTAGTCGGTAGCTCCTACAATGAGCAGTTCTTC,CASSVVGSSYNEQFF
TRBV7-9,TRBD2,.,TRBJ2-5,TGTGCCAGCAGCTTAGGACTAGCGGGAGAGACCCAGTACTTC,CASSLGLAGETQYF
TRBV5-1,TRBD2,.,TRBJ2-7,TGCGCCAGCAGCTTTCTTTCTAGCGGGAGACTCCCGAGCGAGCAGTACTTC,CASSFLSSGRLPSEQYF
TRBV11-3,.,.,TRBJ2-3,TGTGCCAGCAGCCTACGAGGGTTGCGGACAGATACGCAGTATTTT,CASSLRGLRTDTQYF
TRBV19,.,.,TRBJ1-1,TGTGCCAGTAGTCGGTTCCCCGTCTCTGAAGCTTTCTTT,CASSRFPVSEAFF
TRBV5-6,TRBD2,.,TRBJ2-3,TGTGCCAGCAGCTTGACTAGCGGGGGGAAAACTAGCACAGATACGCAGTATTTT,CASSLTSGGKTSTDTQYF
TRBV7-9,.,.,TRBJ2-5,TGTGCCAGCAGCTTCGAAGTCGGGGAGACCCAGTACTTC,CASSFEVGETQYF
TRBV2,TRBD2,.,TRBJ2-3,TGTGCCAGCAGTGGACTAGCGGGGACTCCGTTCACAGATACGCAGTATTTT,CASSGLAGTPFTDTQYF
TRBV7-9,.,.,TRBJ1-5,TGTGCCAGCAGCAGGGAGCAAAATCAGCCCCAGCATTTT,CASSREQNQPQHF
TRBV11-2,.,.,TRBJ2-1,TGTGCCAGCAGCTTAGATGATCCTCTAGCGATCTACAATGAGCAGTTCTTC,CASSLDDPLAIYNEQFF
TRBV6-4,TRBD1,once,TRBJ2-1,TGTGCCAGCAGTGTGGGACAGGCCTACAATGAGCAGTTCTTC,CASSVGQAYNEQFF
TRBV7-2,.,few,TRBJ2-5,TGTGCCAGCAGCTTAGGCGGCAGGGCGGCGGAGACCCAGTACTTC,CASSLGGRAAETQYF
TRBV9,.,.,TRBJ2-3,TGTGCCAGCAGCGTACTCACAGATACGCAGTATTTT,CASSVLTDTQYF
TRBV24-1,TRBD2,.,TRBJ2-3,TGTGCCACCAGTGACCCGGGGAGGGGAGGCACAGATACGCAGTATTTT,CATSDPGRGGTDTQYF
TRBV15,.,few,TRBJ1-2,TGTGCCACCAGCAAGAGGACTTCTCAAGGCTACACCTTC,CATSKRTSQGYTF
TRBV2,TRBD1,.,TRBJ1-3,TGTGCCAGCAGTGAACAGGGGGCCTTCTCTGGAAACACCATATATTTT,CASSEQGAFSGNTIYF
TRBV19,.,once,TRBJ2-1,TGTGCCAGTAGTATGACAGCCTCCTACAATGAGCAGTTCTTC,CASSMTASYNEQFF
TRBV16,TRBD2,.,TRBJ2-5,TGTGCCAGCAGCCATCGACTAGCGGGAGAGGGAGAGACCCAGTACTTC,CASSHRLAGEGETQYF